The 10 T cell receptor beta chains below come from one sample, sequenced in a study of T cell responses to AZD1222 COVID-19 vaccine. The assay was immunoSEQ multiplex PCR, and TCRdb's table has in-frame clones only and misses some. Found here are 150,000 to 170,000 clones, under 95% of them singletons; the top ten hold 18%. The starting material was peripheral blood, obtained on day 0 of AZD1222 vaccination. These receptors all stem from an adult in good health.

The chain is built from TRBV2 and TRBJ1-1; D unclear. CDR3 length: 13 amino acids. CDR1 SNHLY and CDR2 FYNNEI come from the germline V gene. Trimming took 2 bases from V and 2 from J, leaving 6 bases between them. The CDR3 DNA reads as TGTGCCAGCAGTGAACAACATAACACTGAAGCTTTCTTT. It yields the protein CASSEQHNTEAFF.

V is TRBV19 and J is TRBJ2-4; 7 nucleotides line up with TRBD1. Trimming cost V 9 bases and J 3 bases; bases outside gene matches: 14. CDR1 and CDR2 from the germline V gene are LNHDA and SQIVND (reference sequence). The CDR3 runs 16 residues. CDR3 protein: CASNAPRWDSKNIQYF. The CDR3 coding sequence is TGTGCCAGCAACGCCCCCAGATGGGACAGCAAAAACATTCAGTACTTC. Complete variable domain (other parts from reference TRBV19 and TRBJ2-4): DGGITQSPKYLFRKEGQNVTLSCEQNLNHDAMYWYRQDPGQGLRLIYYSQIVNDFQKGDIAEGYSVSREKKESFPLTVTSAQKNPTAFYLCASNAPRWDSKNIQYFGAGTRLSVL.

The rearrangement joins TRBV6-1 to TRBJ1-2; 10 bases are a match to TRBD1. The CDR3 loop spans 17 amino acids. The J segment lost 5 bases and the V segment lost 1 base, leaving 10 bases of the junction unmatched. Germline CDR1 is MNHNS and CDR2 is SASEGT. This CDR3 reads CASSEVHWTGGNYGYTF. DNA for the CDR3: TGTGCCAGCAGTGAAGTACATTGGACAGGGGGAAATTATGGCTACACCTTC.

This clone has just a few counts. The rearrangement joins TRBV6-1 to TRBJ2-7, with D perhaps TRBD2 (7 bases). CDR3 size: 13 residues. V lost 3 bases, J lost 7 bases, and 13 bases lay in between. Germline CDR1 reads MNHNS; CDR2 reads SASEGT. The CDR3 spells CASSEGGAVEQYF. The CDR3 DNA follows: TGTGCCAGCAGTGAGGGGGGGGCTGTGGAGCAGTACTTC.

The CDR3 nucleotides read TGTGCCAGCAGGGGACAGCCCCGGTCCACTGAAGCTTTCTTT. Protein product: CASRGQPRSTEAFF. This chain joins TRBV6-5 and TRBJ1-1; 7 positions agree with TRBD1. V shed 6 bases, J shed 4 bases, and the junction held 8 bases outside the gene matches. Per the germline V gene, CDR1 is MNHEY and CDR2 is SVGAGI. This CDR3 comprises 14 residues.

The chain joins TRBV2 to TRBJ1-1; a possible D gene is TRBD1 (6 bases). Germline assignment: CDR1 SNHLY and CDR2 FYNNEI. V was trimmed by 10 bases and J by 10 bases, leaving 19 bases between them. The CDR3 loop spans 12 amino acids. The CDR3 nucleotides read TGTGCCATCCAAAAGGGGGAAACAGCAGCTTTCTTT. Its translation: CAIQKGETAAFF.

The chain carries TRBV7-8 and TRBJ1-6, with TRBD1 identical over 7 bases. This CDR3 is built from 15 residues. Per germline, CDR1 SGHVS and CDR2 FQNEAQ. Trimming took 5 bases from V and 2 from J; bases not matched to a gene: 3. CDR3 amino acids: CASSQGTAYNSPLHF. The CDR3 DNA follows: TGTGCCAGCAGCCAAGGGACAGCCTATAATTCACCCCTCCACTTT.

J is TRBJ1-2 and V is TRBV6-5; no definite D call. The CDR3 extends over 14 amino acids. Trimming took 0 bases from V and 6 from J, leaving 11 bases between them. Germline V CDR1 and CDR2: MNHEY, SVGAGI. The CDR3 is CASSYSAPRDGYTF. Written as DNA, the CDR3 is TGTGCCAGCAGTTACTCGGCTCCCCGGGATGGCTACACCTTC.

The chain is built from TRBV30 and TRBJ2-2, with a tentative D call TRBD2 (6 bases). The ends were cut back, 2 bases at V and 3 bases at J, with 10 bases in the middle. The CDR3 totals 14 residues. The germline CDR1 and CDR2 sequences are GTSNPN and SVGIG (reference sequence). The CDR3 protein is CAWSLGGHTGELFF. Written as DNA, the CDR3 is TGTGCCTGGAGTCTCGGGGGTCACACCGGGGAGCTGTTTTTT.

This chain connects TRBV6-5 to TRBJ1-4, with 7 bases matching TRBD1. The V gene's germline CDR1 is MNHEY and CDR2 SVGAGI. V lost 10 bases, J lost 5 bases, and 10 bases stayed unmatched. CDR3 size: 14 residues. As DNA, the CDR3 is TGTGCCACATACCCGGGACAGTTCAATGAAAAACTGTTTTTT. This sequence encodes CATYPGQFNEKLFF.